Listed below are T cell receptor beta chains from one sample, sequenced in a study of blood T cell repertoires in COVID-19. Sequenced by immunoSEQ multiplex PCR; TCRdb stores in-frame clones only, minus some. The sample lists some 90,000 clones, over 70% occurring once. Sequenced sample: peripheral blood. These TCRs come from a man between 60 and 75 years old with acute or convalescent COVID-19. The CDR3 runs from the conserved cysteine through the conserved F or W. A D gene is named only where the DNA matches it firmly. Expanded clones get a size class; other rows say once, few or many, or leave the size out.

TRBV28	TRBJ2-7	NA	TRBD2	CASRTATGTSGSYEQYF	TGTGCCAGCAGGACCGCTACCGGGACTAGCGGATCCTACGAGCAGTACTTC
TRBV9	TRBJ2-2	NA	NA	CASSVVGAGGELFF	TGTGCCAGCAGCGTAGTGGGGGCCGGCGGGGAGCTGTTTTTT
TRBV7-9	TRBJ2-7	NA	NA	CASSIQDKQYF	TGTGCCAGCAGCATACAAGACAAGCAGTACTTC
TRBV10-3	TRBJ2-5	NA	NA	CAIRKAGQETQYF	TGTGCCATCAGGAAAGCCGGCCAAGAGACCCAGTACTTC
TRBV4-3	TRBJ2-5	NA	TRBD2	CASSQDQTGGETQYF	TGCGCCAGCAGCCAAGATCAGACGGGGGGAGAGACCCAGTACTTC
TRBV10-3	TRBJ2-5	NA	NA	CAISEGGKQETQYF	TGTGCCATCAGTGAAGGCGGGAAACAAGAGACCCAGTACTTC
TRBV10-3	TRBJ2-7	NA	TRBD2	CAIAKMPLFTGLADYEQYF	TGTGCCATTGCAAAGATGCCGCTTTTTACGGGACTAGCGGATTACGAGCAGTACTTC
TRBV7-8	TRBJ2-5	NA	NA	CASSFPGRETQYF	TGTGCCAGCAGCTTCCCGGGGAGAGAGACCCAGTACTTC
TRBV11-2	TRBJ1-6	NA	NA	CASSLDAGNSPLHF	TGTGCCAGCAGCTTAGATGCAGGAAATTCACCCCTCCACTTT
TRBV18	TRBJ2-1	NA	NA	CASSPFPGSTYNEQFF	TGTGCCAGCTCACCATTCCCAGGATCCACCTACAATGAGCAGTTCTTC
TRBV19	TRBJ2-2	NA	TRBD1	CATSRDRGLTGELFF	TGTGCCACAAGCCGGGACAGGGGGCTAACCGGGGAGCTGTTTTTT
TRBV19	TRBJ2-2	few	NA	CASRTGTMNTGELFF	TGTGCCAGTAGGACCGGGACAATGAACACCGGGGAGCTGTTTTTT
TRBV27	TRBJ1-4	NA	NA	CASSLGLGREKLFF	TGTGCCAGCAGTTTAGGACTGGGAAGGGAAAAACTGTTTTTT
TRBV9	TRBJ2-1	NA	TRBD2	CASSTIAGTYNEQFF	TGTGCCAGCAGCACCATAGCGGGTACCTACAATGAGCAGTTCTTC
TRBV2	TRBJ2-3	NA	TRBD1	CASSERTGGTDTQYF	TGTGCCAGCAGTGAGAGGACAGGGGGCACAGATACGCAGTATTTT
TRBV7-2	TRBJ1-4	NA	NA	CASSFVGGSNEKLFF	TGTGCCAGCAGCTTTGTGGGGGGGTCGAATGAAAAACTGTTTTTT
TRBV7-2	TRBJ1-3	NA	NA	CASSFLEGNTIYF	TGTGCCAGCAGCTTCCTAGAGGGAAACACCATATATTTT
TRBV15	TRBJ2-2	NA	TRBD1	CATSRMDRGRNAGELFF	TGTGCCACCAGCAGAATGGACAGGGGGCGAAACGCCGGGGAGCTGTTTTTT
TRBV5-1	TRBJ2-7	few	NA	CASSFHYEQYF	TGCGCCAGCAGCTTTCATTACGAGCAGTACTTC
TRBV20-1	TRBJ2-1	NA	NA	CSARGVREQFF	TGCAGTGCTAGAGGGGTCAGGGAGCAGTTCTTC
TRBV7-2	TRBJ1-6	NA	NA	CASSLAADYNSPLHF	TGTGCCAGCAGCTTAGCGGCAGACTATAATTCACCCCTCCACTTT
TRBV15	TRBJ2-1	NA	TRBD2	CATSRDSARLAAYNEQFF	TGTGCCACCAGCAGAGATTCGGCCCGACTAGCGGCCTACAATGAGCAGTTCTTC
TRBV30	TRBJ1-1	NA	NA	CAGEQGNTEAFF	TGTGCGGGAGAACAGGGGAACACTGAAGCTTTCTTT
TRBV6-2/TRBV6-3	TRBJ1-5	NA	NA	CASSYFGRGDQPQHF	TGTGCCAGCAGTTACTTTGGGCGGGGGGATCAGCCCCAGCATTTT
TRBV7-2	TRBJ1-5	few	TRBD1	CASSLYRDRQPQHF	TGTGCCAGCAGCTTATACAGGGACAGGCAGCCCCAGCATTTT
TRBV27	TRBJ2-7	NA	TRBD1	CASSSDRMTTKQYF	TGTGCCAGCAGTTCGGACAGGATGACTACGAAGCAGTACTTC
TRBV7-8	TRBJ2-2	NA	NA	CASSLVSRTVNTGELFF	TGTGCCAGCAGCTTAGTGTCCAGGACAGTCAACACCGGGGAGCTGTTTTTT
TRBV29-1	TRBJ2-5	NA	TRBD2	CSVSLAGGETQYF	TGCAGCGTGTCGCTAGCGGGAGGAGAGACCCAGTACTTC
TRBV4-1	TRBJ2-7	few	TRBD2	CASSRLTSGRARILYEQYF	TGCGCCAGCAGCCGATTGACTAGCGGGAGGGCCAGGATCCTCTACGAGCAGTACTTC
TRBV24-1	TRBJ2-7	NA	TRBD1	CATSDPQGDYEQYF	TGTGCCACCAGTGATCCCCAGGGGGATTACGAGCAGTACTTC
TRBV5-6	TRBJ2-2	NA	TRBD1	CASSRLGTANTGELFF	TGTGCCAGCAGCCGGCTCGGGACAGCGAACACCGGGGAGCTGTTTTTT
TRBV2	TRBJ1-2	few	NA	CASSAGQGRNYGYTF	TGTGCCAGCAGTGCCGGGCAGGGCCGTAACTATGGCTACACCTTC
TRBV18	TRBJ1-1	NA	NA	CASSLSYTEAFF	TGTGCCAGCTCACTCTCTTATACTGAAGCTTTCTTT
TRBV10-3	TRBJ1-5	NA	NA	CATGDGGEGPQHF	TGTGCCACGGGAGACGGGGGTGAGGGGCCCCAGCATTTT
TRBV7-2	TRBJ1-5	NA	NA	CASSFRRDQPQHF	TGTGCCAGCAGCTTCCGCCGGGATCAGCCCCAGCATTTT
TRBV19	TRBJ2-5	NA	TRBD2	CASSPRTSGQETQYF	TGTGCCAGTAGTCCTAGGACTAGCGGGCAAGAGACCCAGTACTTC
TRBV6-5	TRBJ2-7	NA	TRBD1	CASSYSYETGVAEQYF	TGTGCCAGCAGTTACTCGTACGAGACAGGGGTCGCCGAGCAGTACTTC
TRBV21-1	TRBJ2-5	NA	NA	CATFLRGGPKTQETQYF	TGTGCCACCTTCCTTCGGGGGGGTCCCAAAACTCAAGAGACCCAGTACTTC
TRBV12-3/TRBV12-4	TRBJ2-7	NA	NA	CASSLAHEQYF	TGTGCCAGCAGTTTGGCCCACGAGCAGTACTTC
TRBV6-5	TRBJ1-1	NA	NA	CASRFRRLDTEAFF	TGTGCCAGCAGGTTCAGGCGCCTGGACACTGAAGCTTTCTTT
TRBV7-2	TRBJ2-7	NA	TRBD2	CASSLGGGSSYEQYF	TGTGCCAGCAGCTTAGGCGGGGGAAGCTCCTACGAGCAGTACTTC
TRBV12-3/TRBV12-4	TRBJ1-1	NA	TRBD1	CASRGTGRTEAFF	TGTGCCAGCAGGGGGACAGGGAGGACTGAAGCTTTCTTT
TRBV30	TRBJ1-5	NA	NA	CAWSFDTGSNQPQHF	TGTGCCTGGAGTTTTGACACAGGGAGCAATCAGCCCCAGCATTTT
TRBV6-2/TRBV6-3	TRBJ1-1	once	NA	CASSWPNTEAFF	TGTGCCAGCAGTTGGCCCAACACTGAAGCTTTCTTT
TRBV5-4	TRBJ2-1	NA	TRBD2	CASSLVRGGYNEQFF	TGTGCCAGCAGCTTGGTTCGGGGGGGGTACAATGAGCAGTTCTTC
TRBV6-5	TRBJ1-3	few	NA	CASSYAQATSGNTIYF	TGTGCCAGCAGTTACGCCCAGGCCACGTCTGGAAACACCATATATTTT
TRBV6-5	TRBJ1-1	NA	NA	CASSYQGNTEAFF	TGTGCCAGCAGTTATCAGGGGAACACTGAAGCTTTCTTT
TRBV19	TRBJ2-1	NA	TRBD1	CASSIFGRGRSFDEQFF	TGTGCCAGTAGTATATTTGGCAGGGGGCGAAGTTTCGATGAGCAGTTCTTC
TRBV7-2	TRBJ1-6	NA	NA	CASSFRTAYNSPLHF	TGTGCCAGCAGCTTCCGGACAGCCTATAATTCACCCCTCCACTTT
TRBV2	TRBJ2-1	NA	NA	CASSDQGSVHLGEQFF	TGTGCCAGCAGTGATCAAGGGAGCGTCCACTTGGGTGAGCAGTTCTTC
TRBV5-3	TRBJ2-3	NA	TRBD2	CARSFLSGGRTDTQYF	TGTGCCAGAAGCTTTTTGAGCGGGGGGCGCACAGATACGCAGTATTTT
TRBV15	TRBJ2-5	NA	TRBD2	CATSRGRGGPSETQYF	TGTGCCACCAGCAGAGGGCGGGGGGGCCCTTCGGAGACCCAGTACTTC
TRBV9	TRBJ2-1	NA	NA	CASSVGSGGGRITNEQFF	TGTGCCAGCAGCGTAGGTAGTGGAGGAGGGCGTATAACCAATGAGCAGTTCTTC
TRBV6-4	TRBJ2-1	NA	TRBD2	CASGETSREQFF	TGTGCCAGCGGCGAGACTAGCCGGGAGCAGTTCTTC
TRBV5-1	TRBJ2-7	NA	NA	CASSLVTQAGVDEQYF	TGCGCCAGCAGCTTGGTCACTCAGGCAGGGGTCGACGAGCAGTACTTC
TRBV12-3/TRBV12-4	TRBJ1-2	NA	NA	CASTRGYGYTF	TGTGCCAGCACTAGGGGTTATGGCTACACCTTC
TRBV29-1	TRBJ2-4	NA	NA	CSVGHSSRDIQYF	TGCAGCGTTGGCCACAGTTCGCGAGACATTCAGTACTTC
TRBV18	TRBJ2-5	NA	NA	CASSPFRAGETQYF	TGTGCCAGCTCACCATTCAGGGCCGGAGAGACCCAGTACTTC
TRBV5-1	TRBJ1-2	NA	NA	CASSPEANYGYTF	TGCGCCAGCAGCCCGGAGGCTAACTATGGCTACACCTTC